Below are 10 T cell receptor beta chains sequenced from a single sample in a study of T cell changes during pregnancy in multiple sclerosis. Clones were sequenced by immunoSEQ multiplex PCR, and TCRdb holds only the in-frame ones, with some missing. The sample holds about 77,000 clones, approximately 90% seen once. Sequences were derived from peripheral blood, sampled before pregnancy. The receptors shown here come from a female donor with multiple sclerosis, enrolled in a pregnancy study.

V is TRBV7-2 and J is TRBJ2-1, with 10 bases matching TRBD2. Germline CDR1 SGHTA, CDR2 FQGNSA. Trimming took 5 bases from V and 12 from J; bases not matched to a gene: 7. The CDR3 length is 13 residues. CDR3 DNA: TGTGCCAGCAGCCCCGACGTAGCGGGGGGGCAGTTCTTC. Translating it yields CASSPDVAGGQFF.

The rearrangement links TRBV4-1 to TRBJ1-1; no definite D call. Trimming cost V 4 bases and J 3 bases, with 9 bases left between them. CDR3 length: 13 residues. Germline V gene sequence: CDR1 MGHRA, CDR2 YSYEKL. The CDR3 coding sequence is TGCGCCAGCAGCCCCCGACTTGACACTGAAGCTTTCTTT. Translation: CASSPRLDTEAFF.

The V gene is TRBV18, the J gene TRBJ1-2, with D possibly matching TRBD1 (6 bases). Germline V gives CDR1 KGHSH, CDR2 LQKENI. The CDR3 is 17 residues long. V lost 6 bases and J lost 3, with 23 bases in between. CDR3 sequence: CASSLFAGQRVDYGYTF. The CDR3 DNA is TGTGCCAGCTCGCTGTTTGCCGGACAGAGGGTGGACTATGGCTACACCTTC.

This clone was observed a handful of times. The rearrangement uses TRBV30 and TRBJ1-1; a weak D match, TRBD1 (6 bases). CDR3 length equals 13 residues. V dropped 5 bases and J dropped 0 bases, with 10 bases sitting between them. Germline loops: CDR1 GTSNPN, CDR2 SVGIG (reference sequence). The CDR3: CAWGRGMNTEAFF. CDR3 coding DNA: TGTGCCTGGGGAAGGGGGATGAACACTGAAGCTTTCTTT.

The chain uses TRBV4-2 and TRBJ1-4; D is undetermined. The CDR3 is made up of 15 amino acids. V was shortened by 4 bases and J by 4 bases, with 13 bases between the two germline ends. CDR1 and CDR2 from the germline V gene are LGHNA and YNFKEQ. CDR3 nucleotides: TGTGCCAGCAGCCTGACGTGGGGAGATAATGAAAAACTGTTTTTT. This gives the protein CASSLTWGDNEKLFF.

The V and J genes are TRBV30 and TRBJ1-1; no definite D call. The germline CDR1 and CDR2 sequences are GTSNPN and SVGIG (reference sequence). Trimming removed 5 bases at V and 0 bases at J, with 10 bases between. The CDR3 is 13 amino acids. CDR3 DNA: TGTGCCTGGGAAGAGCGCATGAACACTGAAGCTTTCTTT. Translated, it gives CAWEERMNTEAFF.

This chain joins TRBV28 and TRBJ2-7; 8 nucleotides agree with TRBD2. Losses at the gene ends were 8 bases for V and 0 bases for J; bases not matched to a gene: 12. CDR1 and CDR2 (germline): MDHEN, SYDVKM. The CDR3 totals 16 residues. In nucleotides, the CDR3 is TGTGCCAGCCTCCCCTCCGAGGGGACTAGCTCCTACGAGCAGTACTTC. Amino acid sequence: CASLPSEGTSSYEQYF.

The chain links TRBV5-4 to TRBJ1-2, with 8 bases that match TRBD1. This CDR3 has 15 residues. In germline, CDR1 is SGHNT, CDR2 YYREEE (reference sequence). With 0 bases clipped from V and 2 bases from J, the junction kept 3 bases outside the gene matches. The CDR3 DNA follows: TGTGCCAGCAGCTTGGGGACAGGGAACAACTATGGCTACACCTTC. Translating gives CASSLGTGNNYGYTF.

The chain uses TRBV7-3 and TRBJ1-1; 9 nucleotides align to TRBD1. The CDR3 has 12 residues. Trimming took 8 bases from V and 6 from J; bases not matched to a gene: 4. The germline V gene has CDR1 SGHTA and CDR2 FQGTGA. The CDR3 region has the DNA TGTGCCAGCGGGACAGGGAATTCTGAAGCTTTCTTT. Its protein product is CASGTGNSEAFF.

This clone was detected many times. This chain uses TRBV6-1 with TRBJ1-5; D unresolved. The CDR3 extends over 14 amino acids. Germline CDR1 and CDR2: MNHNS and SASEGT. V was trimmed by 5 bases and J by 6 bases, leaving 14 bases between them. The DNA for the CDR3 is TGTGCCAGCAGTAGGAGGGTTCAAGGTCAGCCCCAGCATTTT. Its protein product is CASSRRVQGQPQHF.